This T cell receptor (beta chain) was captured by sequencing in a study of CD8+ T cells in alopecia areata. The V end was cut by 1 base, the J end by 4 bases, with 1 base between. The CDR3 is 10 residues long. CDR1 and CDR2 from the germline V gene are SQVTM and ANQGSEA. This clone came up a few times. Its matching antigen is unknown. Study-level results: Scalp samples also contribute reads from the resident alphabeta T cells found in normal skin.

Following RNA extraction, reverse transcription yielded cDNA that acted as the sequencing template. Sequencing was performed with immunoSEQ multiplex PCR; in TCRdb, only in-frame clones are kept and a portion is missing. The table lists 110,000 to 150,000 clones, around 50% of them singletons. Described treatment: oral pan-JAK inhibitor, 5-10 mg twice daily. PBMCs were stained for CD3, CD4 and CD8, and CD4+ and CD8+ T cells were sorted. Sequencing was performed on CD8+ T cells sorted from blood, taken at week 4, from a patient treated with tofacitinib. This receptor was obtained from a human donor with alopecia areata. The J gene is TRBJ1-2, the V gene TRBV29-1; D remains unclear. CDR3 sequence reads: CSVEGYGYTF. The CDR3 nucleotides read TGCAGCGTTGAAGGCTATGGCTACACCTTC.